The sequence of this T cell receptor beta chain was determined in a study of cytomegalovirus exposure and HLA in healthy donors. Study observations and caveats: Exclusion applied to some V segments, including TRBV6-2 and TRBV6-3, as they were indistinguishable.

Trimming stripped 1 base from V and 1 base from J, with 13 bases between. The CDR3 runs to 16 residues. Germline CDR1 reads SGHDT; CDR2 reads YYEEEE. Both 60 Vbeta primers and 13 Jbeta primers went into the PCR. Sequencing used immunoSEQ multiplex PCR; TCRdb keeps in-frame clones, though not all of them. The sample lists around 200,000 clones, roughly 84% seen once, with around 1.5% in the top ten. On this clone itself: Its antigen remains unidentified.

The receptor was isolated from a girl aged 10 to 17 in good health and CMV-seronegative. The chain couples TRBV5-6 to TRBJ2-3, with D tentatively TRBD2 (6 bases). The specimen was PBMCs. CDR3 loop: CASSLLLGGGTDTQYF. CDR3 DNA sequence: TGTGCCAGCAGCTTGTTACTGGGGGGAGGCACAGATACGCAGTATTTT.